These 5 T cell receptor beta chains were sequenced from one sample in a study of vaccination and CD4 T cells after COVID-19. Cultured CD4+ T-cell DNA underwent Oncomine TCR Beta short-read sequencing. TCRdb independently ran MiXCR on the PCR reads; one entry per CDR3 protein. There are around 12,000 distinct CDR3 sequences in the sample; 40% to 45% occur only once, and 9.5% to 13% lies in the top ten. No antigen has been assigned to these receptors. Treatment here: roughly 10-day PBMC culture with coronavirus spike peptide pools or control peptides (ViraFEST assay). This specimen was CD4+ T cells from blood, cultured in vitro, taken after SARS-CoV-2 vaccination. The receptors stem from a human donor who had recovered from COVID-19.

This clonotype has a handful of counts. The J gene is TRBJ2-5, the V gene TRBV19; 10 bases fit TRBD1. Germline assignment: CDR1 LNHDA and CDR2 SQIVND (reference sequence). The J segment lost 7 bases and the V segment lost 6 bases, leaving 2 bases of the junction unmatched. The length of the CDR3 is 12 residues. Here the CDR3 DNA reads TGTGCCAGTAGCAGGGACAGGGGGACCCAGTACTTC. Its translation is CASSRDRGTQYF.

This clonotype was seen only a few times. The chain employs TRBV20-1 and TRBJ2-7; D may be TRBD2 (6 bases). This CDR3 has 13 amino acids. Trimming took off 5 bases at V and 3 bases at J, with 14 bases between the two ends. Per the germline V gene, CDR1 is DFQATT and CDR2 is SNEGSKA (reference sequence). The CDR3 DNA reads TGCAGTGCTGGCCGGGACTCCATCTACGAGCAGTACTTC. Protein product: CSAGRDSIYEQYF.

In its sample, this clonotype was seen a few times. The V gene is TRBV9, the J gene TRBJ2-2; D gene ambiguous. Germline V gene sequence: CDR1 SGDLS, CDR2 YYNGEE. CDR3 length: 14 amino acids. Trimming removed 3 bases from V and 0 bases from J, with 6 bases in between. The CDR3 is CASSANANTGELFF. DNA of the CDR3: TGTGCCAGCAGCGCCAACGCGAACACCGGGGAGCTGTTTTTT.

The CDR3 here is CASSPGRGPQYF. CDR3 bases: TGTGCCAGCAGTCCAGGTCGGGGGCCCCAGTACTTC. The J gene is TRBJ2-5, the V gene TRBV11-2; D assignment may be TRBD1 or TRBD2 (6 bases each). The V and J ends lost 6 bases and 9 bases respectively, with 14 bases between them. The germline gives CDR1 SGHAT, CDR2 FQNNGV. This CDR3 is built from 12 residues.

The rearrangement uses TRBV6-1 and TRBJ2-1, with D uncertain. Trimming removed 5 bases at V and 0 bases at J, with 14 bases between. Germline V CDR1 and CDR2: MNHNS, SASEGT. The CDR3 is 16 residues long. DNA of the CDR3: TGTGCCAGCAGTCACAGACCGACCAGCTCCTACAATGAGCAGTTCTTC. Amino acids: CASSHRPTSSYNEQFF.